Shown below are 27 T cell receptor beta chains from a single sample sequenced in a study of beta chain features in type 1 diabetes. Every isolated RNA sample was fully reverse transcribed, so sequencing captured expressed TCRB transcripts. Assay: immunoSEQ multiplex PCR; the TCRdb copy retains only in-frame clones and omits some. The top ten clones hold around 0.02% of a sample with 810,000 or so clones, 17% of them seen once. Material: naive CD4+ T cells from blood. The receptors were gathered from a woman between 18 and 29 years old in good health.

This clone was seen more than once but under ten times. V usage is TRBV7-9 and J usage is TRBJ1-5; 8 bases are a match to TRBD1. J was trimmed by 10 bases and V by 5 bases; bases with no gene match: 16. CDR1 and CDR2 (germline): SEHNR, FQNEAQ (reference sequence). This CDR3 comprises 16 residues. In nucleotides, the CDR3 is TGTGCCAGCAGCAATCAGGACAGGGTGCCTTGGAGTCCCCAGCATTTT. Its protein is CASSNQDRVPWSPQHF.

CDR3 in amino acids: CASNLAGQETQYF. CDR3 bases: TGTGCCAGCAATTTAGCGGGGCAAGAGACCCAGTACTTC. This chain links TRBV7-2 with TRBJ2-5; 8 bases are a match to TRBD2. The CDR3 loop spans 13 amino acids. V trimming: 7 bases; J trimming: 2 bases; junction bases outside the gene matches: 3. Germline CDR1 is SGHTA and CDR2 is FQGNSA.

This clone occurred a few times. The CDR3 nucleotides are TGTGCCAGCAGAGACAGGGTAAATGAGCAGTTCTTC. Amino acid sequence: CASRDRVNEQFF. The chain recombines TRBV28 with TRBJ2-1, with 7 positions matching TRBD1. The junction had 3 bases not matched to a gene; V was cut back by 6 bases and J by 7 bases. Looked up from germline, CDR1 is MDHEN and CDR2 is SYDVKM. This CDR3 comprises 12 residues.

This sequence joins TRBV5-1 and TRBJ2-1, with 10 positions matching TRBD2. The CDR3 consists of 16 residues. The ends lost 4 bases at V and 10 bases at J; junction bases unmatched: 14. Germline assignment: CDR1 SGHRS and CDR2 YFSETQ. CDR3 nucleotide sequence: TGCGCCAGCAGCCCGGGGACTAGCGAGCTACTACCCGAGCAGTTCTTC. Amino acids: CASSPGTSELLPEQFF. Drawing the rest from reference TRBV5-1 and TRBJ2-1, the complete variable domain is KAGVTQTPRYLIKTRGQQVTLSCSPISGHRSVSWYQQTPGQGLQFLFEYFSETQRNKGNFPGRFSGRQFSNSRSEMNVSTLELGDSALYLCASSPGTSELLPEQFFGPGTRLTVL.

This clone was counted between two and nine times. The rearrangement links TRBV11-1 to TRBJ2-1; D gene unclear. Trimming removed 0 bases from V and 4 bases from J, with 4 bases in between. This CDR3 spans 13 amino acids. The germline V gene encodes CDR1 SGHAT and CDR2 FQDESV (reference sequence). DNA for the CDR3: TGTGCCAGCAGCTTAGCTCAATACAATGAGCAGTTCTTC. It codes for CASSLAQYNEQFF. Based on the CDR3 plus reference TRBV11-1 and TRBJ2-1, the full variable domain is EAEVAQSPRYKITEKSQAVAFWCDPISGHATLYWYRQILGQGPELLVQFQDESVVDDSQLPKDRFSAERLKGVDSTLKIQPAELGDSAMYLCASSLAQYNEQFFGPGTRLTVL.

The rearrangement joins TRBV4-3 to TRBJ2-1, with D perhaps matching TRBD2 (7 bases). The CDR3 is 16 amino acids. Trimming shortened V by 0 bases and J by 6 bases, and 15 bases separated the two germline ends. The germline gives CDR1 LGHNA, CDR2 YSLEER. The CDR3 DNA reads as TGCGCCAGCAGCCAAGATCCGGGGAGGGGGTTCAATGAGCAGTTCTTC. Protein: CASSQDPGRGFNEQFF.

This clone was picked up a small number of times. As DNA, the CDR3 is TGTGCCAGCAGCCGGACTAGCGGGAGTAACGATGAGCAGTTCTTC. Its protein product is CASSRTSGSNDEQFF. This chain uses TRBV4-2 with TRBJ2-1; TRBD2 aligns across 13 bases. This CDR3 spans 15 amino acids. V lost 4 bases to trimming and J lost 8 bases; unmatched junction nucleotides: 5. Germline V gives CDR1 LGHNA, CDR2 YNFKEQ.

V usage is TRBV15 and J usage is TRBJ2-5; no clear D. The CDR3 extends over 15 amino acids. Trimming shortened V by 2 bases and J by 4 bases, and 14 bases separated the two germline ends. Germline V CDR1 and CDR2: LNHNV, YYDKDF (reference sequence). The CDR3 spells CATSRRPSATETQYF. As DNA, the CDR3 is TGTGCCACCAGCAGACGCCCCTCTGCCACAGAGACCCAGTACTTC.

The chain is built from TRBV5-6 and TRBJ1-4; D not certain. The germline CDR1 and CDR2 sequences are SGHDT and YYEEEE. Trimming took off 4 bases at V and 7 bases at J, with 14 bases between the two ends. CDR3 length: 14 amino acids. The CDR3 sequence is CASSLRSGVEKLFF. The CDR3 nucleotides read TGTGCCAGCAGCCTCCGATCCGGGGTTGAAAAACTGTTTTTT.

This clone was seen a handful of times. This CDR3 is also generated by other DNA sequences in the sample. CDR3: CASSLNYEQYF. The CDR3 coding sequence is TGTGCCAGCAGCTTAAATTACGAGCAGTACTTC. V usage is TRBV5-6 and J usage is TRBJ2-7; no firm D call. The CDR3 length is 11 residues. CDR1 and CDR2 from the germline V gene are SGHDT and YYEEEE. The ends were cut back, 2 bases at V and 4 bases at J, with 4 bases in the middle.

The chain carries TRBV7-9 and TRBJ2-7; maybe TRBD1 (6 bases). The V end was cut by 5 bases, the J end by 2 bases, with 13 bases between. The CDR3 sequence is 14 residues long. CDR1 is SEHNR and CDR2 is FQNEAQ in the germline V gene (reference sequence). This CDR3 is CASSTGTDTYEQYF. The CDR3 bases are TGTGCCAGCAGCACAGGGACGGACACCTACGAGCAGTACTTC. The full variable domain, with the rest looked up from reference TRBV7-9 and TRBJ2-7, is DTGVSQNPRHKITKRGQNVTFRCDPISEHNRLYWYRQTLGQGPEFLTYFQNEAQLEKSRLLSDRFSAERPKGSFSTLEIQRTEQGDSAMYLCASSTGTDTYEQYFGPGTRLTVT.

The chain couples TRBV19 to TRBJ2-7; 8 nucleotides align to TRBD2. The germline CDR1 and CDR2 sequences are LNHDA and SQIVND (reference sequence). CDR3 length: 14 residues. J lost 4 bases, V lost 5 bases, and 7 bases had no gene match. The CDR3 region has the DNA TGTGCCAGTAGTCGAAGCGGGAGCTATTACGAGCAGTACTTC. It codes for CASSRSGSYYEQYF.

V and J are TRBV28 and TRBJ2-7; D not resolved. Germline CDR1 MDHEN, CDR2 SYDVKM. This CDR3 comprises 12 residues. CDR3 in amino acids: CAAAPGSYEQYF. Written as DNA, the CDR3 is TGTGCAGCAGCCCCGGGTTCCTACGAGCAGTACTTC.

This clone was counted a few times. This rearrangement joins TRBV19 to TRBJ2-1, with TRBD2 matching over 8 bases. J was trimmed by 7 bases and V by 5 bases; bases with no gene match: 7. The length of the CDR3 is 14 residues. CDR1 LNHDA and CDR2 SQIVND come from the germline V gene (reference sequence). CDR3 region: CASSLSGTTNEQFF. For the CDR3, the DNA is TGTGCCAGTAGTCTTAGCGGGACAACGAATGAGCAGTTCTTC.

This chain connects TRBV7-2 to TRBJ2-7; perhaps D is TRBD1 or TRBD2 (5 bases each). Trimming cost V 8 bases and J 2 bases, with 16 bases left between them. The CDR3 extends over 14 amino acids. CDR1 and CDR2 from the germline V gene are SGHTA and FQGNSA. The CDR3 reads CASGFGGGTYEQYF. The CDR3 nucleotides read TGTGCCAGCGGATTTGGTGGGGGAACCTACGAGCAGTACTTC.

Here the CDR3 reads CASSLDRTIEQFF. In nucleotides, the CDR3 is TGTGCCAGCAGCCTCGACAGGACCATCGAGCAGTTCTTC. J is TRBJ2-1 and V is TRBV7-2; possible D gene TRBD1, 6 bases. Germline CDR1 is SGHTA and CDR2 is FQGNSA. V lost 5 bases and J lost 10, with 15 bases in between. The CDR3 runs to 13 residues.

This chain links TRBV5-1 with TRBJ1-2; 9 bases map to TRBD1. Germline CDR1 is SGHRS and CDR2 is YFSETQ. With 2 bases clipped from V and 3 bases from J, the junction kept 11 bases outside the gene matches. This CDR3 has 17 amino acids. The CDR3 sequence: CASSFATQGAADYGYTF. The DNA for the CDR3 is TGCGCCAGCAGCTTCGCAACACAGGGGGCGGCGGACTATGGCTACACCTTC.

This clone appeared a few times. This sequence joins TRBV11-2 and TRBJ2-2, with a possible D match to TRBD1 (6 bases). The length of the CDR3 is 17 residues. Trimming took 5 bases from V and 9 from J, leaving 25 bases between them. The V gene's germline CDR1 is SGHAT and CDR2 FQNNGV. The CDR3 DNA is TGTGCCAGCAGCCTAGTAAATCTGGGACAATCGGGCCGGGAGCTGTTTTTT. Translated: CASSLVNLGQSGRELFF.

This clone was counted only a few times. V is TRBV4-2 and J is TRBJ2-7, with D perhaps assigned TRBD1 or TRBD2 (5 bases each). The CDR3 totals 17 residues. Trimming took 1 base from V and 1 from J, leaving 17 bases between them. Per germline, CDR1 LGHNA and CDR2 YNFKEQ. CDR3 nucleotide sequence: TGTGCCAGCAGCCAAGCTCCTTCGGCAGGGAGATCCTACGAGCAGTACTTC. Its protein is CASSQAPSAGRSYEQYF.

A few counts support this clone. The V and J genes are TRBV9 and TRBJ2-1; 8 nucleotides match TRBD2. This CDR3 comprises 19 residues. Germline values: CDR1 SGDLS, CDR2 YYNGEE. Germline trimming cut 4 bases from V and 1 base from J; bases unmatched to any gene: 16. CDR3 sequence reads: CASSPREQTSVRSYNEQFF. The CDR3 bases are TGTGCCAGCAGCCCCCGGGAGCAGACTAGCGTTCGGTCCTACAATGAGCAGTTCTTC.

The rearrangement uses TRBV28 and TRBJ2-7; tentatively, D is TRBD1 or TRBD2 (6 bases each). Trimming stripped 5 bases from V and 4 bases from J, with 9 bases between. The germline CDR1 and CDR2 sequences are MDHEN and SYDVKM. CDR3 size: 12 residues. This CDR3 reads CASSQGGYEQYF. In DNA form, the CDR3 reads TGTGCCAGCAGTCAAGGGGGGTACGAGCAGTACTTC.

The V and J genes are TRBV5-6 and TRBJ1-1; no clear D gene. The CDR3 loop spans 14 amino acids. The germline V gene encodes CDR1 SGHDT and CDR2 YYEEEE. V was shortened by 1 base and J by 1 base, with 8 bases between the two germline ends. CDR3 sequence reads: CASSLRSRNTEAFF. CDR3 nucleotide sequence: TGTGCCAGCAGCTTGAGGTCCAGGAACACTGAAGCTTTCTTT.

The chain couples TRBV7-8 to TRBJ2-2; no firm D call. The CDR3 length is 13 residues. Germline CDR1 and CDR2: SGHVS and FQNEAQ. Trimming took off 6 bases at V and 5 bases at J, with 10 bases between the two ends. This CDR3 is CASRRIGTGELFF. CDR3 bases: TGTGCCAGCAGGAGGATAGGGACCGGGGAGCTGTTTTTT.

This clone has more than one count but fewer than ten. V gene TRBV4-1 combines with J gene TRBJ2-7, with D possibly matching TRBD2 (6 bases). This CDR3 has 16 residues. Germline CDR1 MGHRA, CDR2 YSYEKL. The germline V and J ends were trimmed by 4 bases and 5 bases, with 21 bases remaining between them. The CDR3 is CASSRTTSRFYNEQYF. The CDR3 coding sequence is TGCGCCAGCAGCCGTACGACTAGTCGGTTTTACAACGAGCAGTACTTC.

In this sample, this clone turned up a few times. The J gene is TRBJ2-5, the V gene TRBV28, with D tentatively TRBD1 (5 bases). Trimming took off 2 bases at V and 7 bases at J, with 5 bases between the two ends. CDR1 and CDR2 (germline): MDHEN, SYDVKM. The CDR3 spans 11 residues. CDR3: CASSLRGTQYF. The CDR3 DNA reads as TGTGCCAGCAGTTTAAGGGGGACCCAGTACTTC.

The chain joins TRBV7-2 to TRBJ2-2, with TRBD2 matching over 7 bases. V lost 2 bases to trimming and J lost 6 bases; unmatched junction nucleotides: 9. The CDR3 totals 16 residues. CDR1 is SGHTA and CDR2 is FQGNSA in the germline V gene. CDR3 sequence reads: CASSLISAGWAGELFF. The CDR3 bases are TGTGCCAGCAGCTTAATTTCAGCGGGGTGGGCCGGGGAGCTGTTTTTT.

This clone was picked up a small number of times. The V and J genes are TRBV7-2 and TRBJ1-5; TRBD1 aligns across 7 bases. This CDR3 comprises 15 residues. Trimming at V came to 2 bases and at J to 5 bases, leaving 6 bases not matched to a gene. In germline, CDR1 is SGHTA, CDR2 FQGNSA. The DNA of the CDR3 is TGTGCCAGCAGCTTAAGCCGGGACAGTTATCAGCCCCAGCATTTT. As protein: CASSLSRDSYQPQHF. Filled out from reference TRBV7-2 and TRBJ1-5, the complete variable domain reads GAGVSQSPSNKVTEKGKDVELRCDPISGHTALYWYRQSLGQGLEFLIYFQGNSAPDKSGLPSDRFSAERTGGSVSTLTIQRTQQEDSAVYLCASSLSRDSYQPQHFGDGTRLSIL.